The subject of this entry is one T cell receptor beta chain. Its antigen is still unknown. No much larger clone exists at a distance of one base, and base qualities are not known. This sample stems from a study of blood T cell repertoires in COVID-19 (dated by TCRdb to about 2020). With regard to the full study: Samples from collaborators originated in the United States, Italy and Spain and spanned both the acute and convalescent phases of COVID-19. HLA class I and class II types, where available, came from metadata supplied by the sample provider rather than from assay-based typing. The repertoires were released in a freely available public database intended as a resource for research on the immune response to SARS-CoV-2. The samples were drawn from the first 160 participants of the ongoing ImmuneRACE study and from roughly 1,300 subjects provided by 6 global collaborators. Subjects who had been exposed to COVID-19, were actively infected with it, or had recovered from it provided the deeply sampled blood TCRbeta repertoires that made up the dataset. The prospective study material was composed of cDNA or gDNA derived from T cells, B-cell-depleted T cells, or PBMCs. Sample metadata almost always included a de-identified subject ID, COVID-19 status, age in years and sex.

Overall study outcomes, separate from this receptor: Clinical and demographic metadata were provided uncurated, with the amount varying by source and participant.

One collaborating source in Seattle enrolled patients during active infection and followed them longitudinally through the course of disease. The collaborating institutions used their own protocols to collect whole blood in K2EDTA tubes. For TCRbeta analysis, collaborators shipped samples as frozen whole blood, isolated PBMCs, or DNA extracted from either of those sample types. TCRbeta CDR3 regions were amplified from genomic DNA by means of the immunoSEQ Assay, a bias-controlled multiplex PCR. Concerning the study's data processing: Nucleated cell counts per sample were estimated from amplification of reference gene primers within the assay. To quantify the absolute abundance of each unique TCRbeta CDR3 rearrangement, sequence reads were collapsed and filtered. Productive Simpson clonality was computed per sample as the square root of Simpson's diversity index over productive rearrangements. Here the immuneACCESS table is served through TCRdb, limited to in-frame sequences with V and J called. Missing clones are a known gap in these copies; in checked studies unresolved V genes cover under half, and the rest lacks a known reason. From that table come the V and J calls and clone size; the DNA was used to work out D and trimming. The sample has roughly 500,000 clones on record, approximately 92% of them singletons. Jointly, the top ten make up 0.9% of the sample.

For CDR1 and CDR2, the germline V gene lists KGHSH and LQKENI. The CDR3 runs 15 residues from the cysteine to the phenylalanine. The CDR3 DNA has 45 bases and is translated from base 1. V is shortened by 6 bases, J by 2 bases, and the region joining them spans 16 bases. This chain joins TRBV18 to TRBJ1-2; the D gene identity is not certain. This sequence was found in a man younger than 35 with COVID-19, enrolled during active disease. The sequencing sample was made of peripheral blood. The CDR3 region: CASSRGGRSNYGYTF. Here is the DNA: TGTGCCAGCTCCCGGGGTGGACGGTCCAACTATGGCTACACCTTC. The CDR3 plus the reference TRBV18 and TRBJ1-2 genes for the other parts give the full variable domain: NAGVMQNPRHLVRRRGQEARLRCSPMKGHSHVYWYRQLPEEGLKFMVYLQKENIIDESGMPKERFSAEFPKEGPSILRIQQVVRGDSAAYFCASSRGGRSNYGYTFGSGTRLTVV.